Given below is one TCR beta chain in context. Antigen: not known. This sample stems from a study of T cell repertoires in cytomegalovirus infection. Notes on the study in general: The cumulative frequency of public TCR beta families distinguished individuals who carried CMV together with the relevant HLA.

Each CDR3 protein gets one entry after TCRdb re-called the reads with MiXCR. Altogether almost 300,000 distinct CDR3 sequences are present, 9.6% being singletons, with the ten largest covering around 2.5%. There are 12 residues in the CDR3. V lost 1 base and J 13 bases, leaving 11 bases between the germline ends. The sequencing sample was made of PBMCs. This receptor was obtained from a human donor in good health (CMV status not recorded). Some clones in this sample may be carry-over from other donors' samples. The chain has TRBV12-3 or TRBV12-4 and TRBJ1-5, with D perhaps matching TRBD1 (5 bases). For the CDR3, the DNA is TGTGCCAGCAGTTTAGGGGGAGAGGGGCAGCATTTT. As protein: CASSLGGEGQHF.